These 30 T cell receptor beta chains share one sample of origin, sequenced in a study of T-cell memory formation after mild COVID-19. TCRdb reanalysed the 5' RACE reads using MiXCR and keeps one entry per CDR3 protein. The table lists fewer than 650,000 distinct CDR3 sequences, about 20% of them singletons. The sequencing input was PBMCs or a T cell subset sorted from them (not recorded which). The receptors here all came from an adult woman who had mild COVID-19 (a few samples of this study predate the infection). Cell type and time point are not known.

This clonotype was counted at least ten times. This chain links TRBV7-2 with TRBJ2-7, with 9 positions matching TRBD2. Germline V CDR1 and CDR2: SGHTA, FQGNSA. The length of the CDR3 is 15 residues. Trimming cost V 5 bases and J 5 bases; bases outside gene matches: 10. The CDR3 protein is CASSRIAGVIHEQYF. DNA of the CDR3: TGTGCCAGCAGCCGAATAGCGGGAGTCATCCACGAGCAGTACTTC. The full variable domain, completed using reference TRBV7-2 and TRBJ2-7, is GAGVSQSPSNKVTEKGKDVELRCDPISGHTALYWYRQSLGQGLEFLIYFQGNSAPDKSGLPSDRFSAERTGGSVSTLTIQRTQQEDSAVYLCASSRIAGVIHEQYFGPGTRLTVT.

This clonotype turned up a few times. The V call is TRBV4-3, the J call TRBJ2-1; 11 bases agree with TRBD2. This CDR3 has 15 residues. V was clipped by 3 bases and J by 8 bases; unmatched bases: 6. Per germline, CDR1 LGHNA and CDR2 YSLEER. The CDR3, as DNA: TGCGCCAGCAGCCAGACTAGCGGGATTGATTATGAGCAGTTCTTC. Its translation: CASSQTSGIDYEQFF.

This clonotype was observed a handful of times. The rearrangement uses TRBV9 and TRBJ2-3; 8 bases map to TRBD2. V shed 6 bases, J shed 1 base, and the junction held 7 bases outside the gene matches. The CDR3 has 15 residues. Germline V gene data show CDR1 as SGDLS and CDR2 as YYNGEE. In DNA, the CDR3 is TGTGCCAGCACCCCCGGCGGGGGGCGCACAGATACGCAGTATTTT. Protein sequence: CASTPGGGRTDTQYF. Supplemented by reference TRBV9 and TRBJ2-3, the full variable domain reads DSGVTQTPKHLITATGQRVTLRCSPRSGDLSVYWYQQSLDQGLQFLIQYYNGEERAKGNILERFSAQQFPDLHSELNLSSLELGDSALYFCASTPGGGRTDTQYFGPGTRLTVL.

The rearrangement links TRBV29-1 to TRBJ2-2; D may be TRBD2 (5 bases). Germline-derived CDR1 and CDR2 are SQVTM and ANQGSEA. V dropped 5 bases and J dropped 3 bases, with 13 bases sitting between them. The CDR3 contains 14 residues. In DNA form, the CDR3 reads TGCAGCGTTCGAGAGGGCCTTTACACCGGGGAGCTGTTTTTT. As protein: CSVREGLYTGELFF.

This clonotype was seen at least ten times. The CDR3 bases are TGCAGCGTTGGACTACCAGATACGCAGTATTTT. Translated, it gives CSVGLPDTQYF. The chain recombines TRBV29-1 with TRBJ2-3, with D possibly being TRBD2 (5 bases). Germline V gene data show CDR1 as SQVTM and CDR2 as ANQGSEA. This CDR3 has 11 residues. Trimming took 4 bases from V and 4 from J, leaving 6 bases between them.

There are a few counts of this clonotype. The V gene is TRBV7-2, the J gene TRBJ2-7, with D maybe TRBD2 (6 bases). V was cut by 4 bases and J by 4 bases, with 17 bases left in between. Per the germline V gene, CDR1 is SGHTA and CDR2 is FQGNSA. The CDR3 has 15 residues. CDR3: CASSSLGGSVYEQYF. The CDR3 nucleotides read TGTGCCAGCAGCTCCCTCGGGGGAAGCGTATACGAGCAGTACTTC.

This chain links TRBV29-1 with TRBJ1-2; TRBD1 is a possible D gene (5 bases). The V end lost 6 bases, the J end lost 5 bases, and 19 bases lay between the germline ends. This CDR3 spans 14 amino acids. Germline assignment: CDR1 SQVTM and CDR2 ANQGSEA. CDR3 loop: CSVSLWGVAYGYTF. The DNA of the CDR3 is TGCAGCGTCTCTCTGTGGGGGGTGGCTTATGGCTACACCTTC.

The chain uses TRBV7-3 and TRBJ2-5; weak D call: TRBD2 (6 bases). V was cut by 3 bases and J by 5 bases, with 16 bases left in between. The germline CDR1 and CDR2 sequences are SGHTA and FQGTGA. This CDR3 region has 15 residues. The CDR3 DNA follows: TGTGCCAGCAGCTTGGGGTTAGCGGTAGGGGAGACCCAGTACTTC. Amino acids: CASSLGLAVGETQYF.

This clonotype was counted a few times. The J gene is TRBJ2-5, the V gene TRBV7-6; a possible D gene is TRBD1 (6 bases). The CDR3 is made up of 14 amino acids. The germline V gene has CDR1 SGHVS and CDR2 FNYEAQ. V lost 5 bases and J 7 bases, leaving 17 bases between the germline ends. The CDR3 DNA follows: TGTGCCAGCAGCGGGGGCCCAGGGGCGGCGACCCAGTACTTC. It is translated as CASSGGPGAATQYF.

The V and J genes are TRBV5-5 and TRBJ1-2, with 10 nucleotides matching TRBD1. Germline V CDR1 and CDR2: SGHKS, YYEKEE (reference sequence). J gave up 8 bases and V 4 bases, and 11 bases lay outside the gene matches. The CDR3 is made up of 15 amino acids. Written as DNA, the CDR3 is TGTGCCAGCAGCCAAGCCCGGGGACAGGGGTACGGCTACACCTTC. This encodes CASSQARGQGYGYTF.

This clonotype was detected ten times or more. The chain combines TRBV7-2 with TRBJ2-1, with D possibly TRBD2 on 6 matching bases. V was clipped by 5 bases and J by 12 bases, with 23 bases between them. The CDR3 length is 15 residues. In germline, CDR1 is SGHTA, CDR2 FQGNSA. The CDR3 region is CASSTTSSAPSGQFF. CDR3 DNA: TGTGCCAGCAGCACGACTAGTTCCGCCCCATCTGGGCAGTTCTTC. The full variable domain, with the rest looked up from reference TRBV7-2 and TRBJ2-1, is GAGVSQSPSNKVTEKGKDVELRCDPISGHTALYWYRQSLGQGLEFLIYFQGNSAPDKSGLPSDRFSAERTGGSVSTLTIQRTQQEDSAVYLCASSTTSSAPSGQFFGPGTRLTVL.

The chain recombines TRBV4-3 with TRBJ1-4; D remains unclear. Germline CDR1 reads LGHNA; CDR2 reads YSLEER. The CDR3 spans 13 residues. The V gene lost 0 bases and the J gene lost 7 bases, with 6 bases spanning the gap. The CDR3 spells CASSQDVSEKLFF. The CDR3 DNA sequence: TGCGCCAGCAGCCAAGATGTGAGTGAAAAACTGTTTTTT.

This clonotype occurred a few times. The V call is TRBV7-9, the J call TRBJ2-1; maybe TRBD2 (5 bases). Germline V gene lookup returns CDR1 SEHNR and CDR2 FQNEAQ (reference sequence). The CDR3 covers 17 residues. V shed 1 base and J shed 3 bases, with 16 bases lying between them. DNA for the CDR3: TGTGCCAGCAGCTTAGGTGGGTGGCTAGCAGACTACAATGAGCAGTTCTTC. Translation: CASSLGGWLADYNEQFF.

V gene TRBV7-9 combines with J gene TRBJ2-7; D tentatively fits TRBD1 or TRBD2 (6 bases each). CDR1 and CDR2 from the germline V gene are SEHNR and FQNEAQ (reference sequence). The CDR3 sequence is 16 residues long. Trimming left V 2 bases short and J 3 bases short, with 17 bases between. CDR3 bases: TGTGCCAGCAGCTTATTTAGGGGGGCCGAATTCTACGAGCAGTACTTC. The encoded protein is CASSLFRGAEFYEQYF.

This chain uses TRBV30 with TRBJ1-3; D is unclear. V lost 1 base and J 4 bases, leaving 8 bases between the germline ends. The CDR3 extends over 13 amino acids. Per the germline V gene, CDR1 is GTSNPN and CDR2 is SVGIG (reference sequence). Written as DNA, the CDR3 is TGTGCCTGGAGTGACCTATTGGGAAACACCATATATTTT. Translated, it gives CAWSDLLGNTIYF.

A few counts support this clonotype. J is TRBJ2-7 and V is TRBV19; 12 bases agree with TRBD2. Germline V gives CDR1 LNHDA, CDR2 SQIVND (reference sequence). With 5 bases clipped from V and 0 bases from J, the junction kept 5 bases outside the gene matches. The CDR3 spans 16 residues. The CDR3 coding sequence is TGTGCCAGTAGTCCTGGACTAGCGGGAACCTCCTACGAGCAGTACTTC. Protein: CASSPGLAGTSYEQYF.

This clonotype was picked up a small number of times. The chain has TRBV7-8 and TRBJ2-3, with 12 bases matching TRBD2. CDR3 length: 18 residues. Germline V gene lookup returns CDR1 SGHVS and CDR2 FQNEAQ. V shed 5 bases, J shed 6 bases, and the junction held 15 bases outside the gene matches. The CDR3 loop is CASSLTRTSGTFGDTQYF. For the CDR3, the DNA is TGTGCCAGCAGCCTTACTCGGACTAGCGGGACGTTCGGGGATACGCAGTATTTT.

The V call is TRBV6-5, the J call TRBJ1-5; the D gene is possibly TRBD1 (5 bases). The germline gives CDR1 MNHEY, CDR2 SVGAGI. The CDR3 has 17 residues. Deletions cut 0 bases from V and 3 bases from J, with 15 bases between. DNA of the CDR3: TGTGCCAGCAGTTACTCGGGACCGGGACTAATCAATCAGCCCCAGCATTTT. This translates into CASSYSGPGLINQPQHF.

V and J are TRBV24-1 and TRBJ2-1; 8 bases are shared with TRBD2. This CDR3 spans 12 amino acids. Trimming at V came to 5 bases and at J to 9 bases, leaving 2 bases not matched to a gene. Per the germline V gene, CDR1 is KGHDR and CDR2 is SFDVKD. The CDR3 here is CATSGTSPEQFF. The DNA for the CDR3 is TGTGCCACCAGTGGGACTAGCCCTGAGCAGTTCTTC.

This clonotype was picked up a small number of times. The chain is built from TRBV6-2 or TRBV6-3 and TRBJ2-2, with D possibly being TRBD1 or TRBD2 (6 bases each). V was clipped by 7 bases and J by 3 bases, with 18 bases between them. Germline loops: CDR1 MNHEY, CDR2 SVGEGT. This CDR3 is 16 amino acids long. The CDR3 DNA follows: TGTGCCAGCATAGGACGGGGGCTAGGCGACACCGGGGAGCTGTTTTTT. Its translation is CASIGRGLGDTGELFF.

This clonotype was observed a handful of times. The V and J genes are TRBV6-5 and TRBJ2-7, with D unclear. The V gene lost 8 bases and the J gene lost 0 bases, with 8 bases spanning the gap. Germline CDR1 is MNHEY and CDR2 is SVGAGI. The CDR3 extends over 12 amino acids. DNA for the CDR3: TGTGCCAGCGCGCGGAGCTCCTACGAGCAGTACTTC. Residues: CASARSSYEQYF.

The chain carries TRBV24-1 and TRBJ2-3; no reliable D call. The CDR3 totals 15 residues. CDR1 is KGHDR, CDR2 SFDVKD, per germline. V dropped 4 bases and J dropped 0 bases, with 10 bases sitting between them. In DNA, the CDR3 is TGTGCCACCAGTGACCCAGGATATAGCACAGATACGCAGTATTTT. Translating it yields CATSDPGYSTDTQYF.

There are a few counts of this clonotype. V and J are TRBV10-3 and TRBJ2-3; the D gene is possibly TRBD2 (7 bases). This CDR3 is built from 15 residues. Germline-derived CDR1 and CDR2 are ENHRY and SYGVKD. V lost 4 bases and J 4 bases, leaving 15 bases between the germline ends. The CDR3 region is CAISVGALAADTQYF. In nucleotides, the CDR3 is TGTGCCATCAGTGTGGGGGCCCTAGCGGCAGATACGCAGTATTTT.

The rearrangement joins TRBV2 to TRBJ2-1; TRBD2 agrees at 8 bases. V lost 3 bases, J lost 7 bases, and 11 bases stayed unmatched. Germline assignment: CDR1 SNHLY and CDR2 FYNNEI. The CDR3 length is 16 residues. CDR3 sequence (DNA): TGTGCCAGCAGTGAGTGGGGTCCCGTAGCGGGGAATGAGCAGTTCTTC. Its protein is CASSEWGPVAGNEQFF.

The rearrangement links TRBV9 to TRBJ2-5; D remains unclear. This CDR3 has 15 residues. V lost 3 bases and J 5 bases, leaving 17 bases between the germline ends. Germline assignment: CDR1 SGDLS and CDR2 YYNGEE. CDR3 sequence: CASSGAASFGETQYF. In DNA, the CDR3 is TGTGCCAGCAGCGGCGCGGCGTCCTTTGGCGAGACCCAGTACTTC. Together with reference TRBV9 and TRBJ2-5, the CDR3 gives the full variable domain: DSGVTQTPKHLITATGQRVTLRCSPRSGDLSVYWYQQSLDQGLQFLIQYYNGEERAKGNILERFSAQQFPDLHSELNLSSLELGDSALYFCASSGAASFGETQYFGPGTRLLVL.

V gene TRBV5-6 combines with J gene TRBJ2-7; D tentatively fits TRBD1 or TRBD2 (6 bases each). Germline lookup yields CDR1 SGHDT and CDR2 YYEEEE. Trimming took 5 bases from V and 0 from J, leaving 15 bases between them. CDR3 length: 15 amino acids. This CDR3 is CASRTGGGRSYEQYF. CDR3 bases: TGTGCCAGCAGAACTGGAGGGGGGCGCTCCTACGAGCAGTACTTC. Full variable domain (rest looked up from reference TRBV5-6 and TRBJ2-7): DAGVTQSPTHLIKTRGQQVTLRCSPKSGHDTVSWYQQALGQGPQFIFQYYEEEERQRGNFPDRFSGHQFPNYSSELNVNALLLGDSALYLCASRTGGGRSYEQYFGPGTRLTVT.

The rearrangement uses TRBV6-2 or TRBV6-3 and TRBJ2-3; possible D gene TRBD2, 6 bases. Germline CDR1 MNHEY, CDR2 SVGEGT. V lost 4 bases and J lost 2, with 22 bases in between. There are 18 residues in the CDR3. CDR3 loop: CASSWRSIISGFTDTQYF. For the CDR3, the DNA is TGTGCCAGCAGTTGGAGGAGTATTATTAGCGGTTTCACAGATACGCAGTATTTT.

This clonotype came up a few times. The chain employs TRBV7-3 and TRBJ2-3; D is unresolved. V gave up 5 bases and J gave up 6 bases, with 12 bases separating them. This CDR3 has 13 residues. Germline V gene data show CDR1 as SGHTA and CDR2 as FQGTGA. The CDR3 DNA reads as TGTGCCAGCAGCGCCCGAACTGATGATACGCAGTATTTT. This codes for CASSARTDDTQYF.

Ten or more counts support this clonotype. The CDR3 protein is CASSPGQTEAFF. DNA of the CDR3: TGTGCCAGCAGCCCGGGACAAACTGAAGCTTTCTTT. The chain employs TRBV3-1 and TRBJ1-1, with D perhaps matching TRBD1 (6 bases). With 4 bases removed from V and 5 bases from J, the gap between germline ends came to 8 bases. Germline CDR1 is LGHDT and CDR2 is YNNKEL (reference sequence). The CDR3 length is 12 residues. Full variable domain (rest looked up from reference TRBV3-1 and TRBJ1-1): DTAVSQTPKYLVTQMGNDKSIKCEQNLGHDTMYWYKQDSKKFLKIMFSYNNKELIINETVPNRFSPKSPDKAHLNLHINSLELGDSAVYFCASSPGQTEAFFGQGTRLTVV.

V and J are TRBV18 and TRBJ1-1, with D tentatively TRBD1 (5 bases). The CDR3 contains 15 residues. CDR1 is KGHSH, CDR2 LQKENI, per germline. Trimming removed 2 bases from V and 2 bases from J, with 12 bases in between. The CDR3 spells CASSPRTTTNTEAFF. In DNA form, the CDR3 reads TGTGCCAGCTCACCAAGGACAACTACAAACACTGAAGCTTTCTTT.